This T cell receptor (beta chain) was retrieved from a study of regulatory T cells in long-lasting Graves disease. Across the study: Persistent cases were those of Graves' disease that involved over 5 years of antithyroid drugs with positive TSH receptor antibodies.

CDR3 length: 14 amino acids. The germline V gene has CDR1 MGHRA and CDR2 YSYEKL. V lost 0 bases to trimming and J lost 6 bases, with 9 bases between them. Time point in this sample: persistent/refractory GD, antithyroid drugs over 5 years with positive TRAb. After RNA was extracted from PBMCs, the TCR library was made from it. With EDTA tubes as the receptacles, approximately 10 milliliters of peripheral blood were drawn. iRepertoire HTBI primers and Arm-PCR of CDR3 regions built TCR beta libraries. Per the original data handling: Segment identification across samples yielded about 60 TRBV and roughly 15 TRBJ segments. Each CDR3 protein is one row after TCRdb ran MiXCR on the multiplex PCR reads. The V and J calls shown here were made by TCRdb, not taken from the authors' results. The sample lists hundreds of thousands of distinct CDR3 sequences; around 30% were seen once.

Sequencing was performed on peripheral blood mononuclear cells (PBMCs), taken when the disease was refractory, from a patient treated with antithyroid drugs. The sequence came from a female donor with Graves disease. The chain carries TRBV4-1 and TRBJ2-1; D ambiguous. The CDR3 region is CASSQEVFSNEQFF. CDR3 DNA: TGCGCCAGCAGCCAAGAAGTGTTCAGCAATGAGCAGTTCTTC.